The subject of this entry is one T cell receptor beta chain. Its antigen remains unidentified. The sample holds no much larger clone one base away, and base qualities are not on file. This sample stems from a study of T-cell reconstitution after alpha-beta-depleted transplantation in children (TCRdb year 2016). For context, the study as a whole: Using TCR repertoire profiling, the study followed T-cell immune reconstitution in a quantitative way in children after TCRalphabeta/CD19-depleted allogeneic hematopoietic cell transplantation.

The library was made by PCR. Sequenced using an Illumina HiSeq 2500. TCR libraries were prepared with molecular barcoding, using unique molecular identifiers to normalize TCRbeta repertoire quantification. Through fastp at Q25 and MiXCR, TCRdb rebuilt clones from the public reads, retaining in-frame beta chains. Under each unique CDR3 protein, matching rows form one entry showing the most common genes and DNA. The sample has approximately 390,000 distinct CDR3 sequences on record, about 11% of them singletons. Together, the top ten hold about 5% of the sample. The germline V gene (reference sequence) yields LGHDT for CDR1 and YNNKEL for CDR2. The CDR3 holds 15 amino acids from the cysteine to the phenylalanine. The kept DNA is CDR3 alone, 45 bases in frame from the first base. V sheds 1 base and J sheds 2 bases, leaving 8 bases between their ends.

The sequence joins TRBV3-1 to TRBJ2-2; the D gene is not confidently resolved. The TCR sequence derives from a human donor who donated a stem cell graft to a child with acute myeloid leukemia. The material was PBMCs from the stem cell graft donor, obtained from the stem cell graft. The DNA sequence follows: TGTGCCAGCAGCCAAGGAGACCGAAACACCGGGGAGCTGTTTTTT. Its product reads: CASSQGDRNTGELFF.